The following is a TCR beta chain sequence with its context. Sequenced by immunoSEQ multiplex PCR; TCRdb stores in-frame clones only, minus some. The repertoire holds approximately 230,000 clones, with 70% to 90% as singletons. The CDR3 loop spans 17 amino acids. Germline V lookup: CDR1 KGHSH, CDR2 LQKENI. The V gene lost 3 bases and the J gene lost 4 bases, with 18 bases spanning the gap. Seattle patients were enrolled while actively infected and followed longitudinally. The entry originates in a study of blood T cell repertoires in COVID-19. As for the study in general: Collection of acute and convalescent COVID-19 samples took place in the United States, Italy and Spain. The analysed material was cDNA or gDNA that came from T cells, B-cell-depleted T cells, or PBMCs.

V and J are TRBV18 and TRBJ2-2, with D perhaps TRBD2 (5 bases). Sample: peripheral blood. This sequence was found in a woman under 40 with COVID-19, enrolled during active disease. The CDR3 coding sequence is TGTGCCAGCTCACCCGGCCCAGTCACCCGGGGCACCGGGGAGCTGTTTTTT. This translates into CASSPGPVTRGTGELFF.